Given below is one TCR beta chain in context. Its antigen is not identified. TCRdb re-called the RT-PCR reads with MiXCR, one entry per CDR3 protein. Seen here are hundreds of thousands of distinct CDR3 sequences, around 18% observed once, and the top ten hold approximately 11%. This CDR3 comprises 14 residues. The germline V and J ends were trimmed by 2 bases and 0 bases, with 5 bases remaining between them. This sample is part of a study of response to subunit inactivated influenza vaccine. Study-wide results and caveats: Every seasonal influenza vaccination brings in few new T cells, the authors suggested.

The source of this sequence is a man in his fifties who received an inactivated influenza vaccine. This rearrangement joins TRBV12-3 or TRBV12-4 to TRBJ1-5; D remains unclear. The sample was PBMCs from blood, taken roughly 5 days after vaccination. The CDR3 region is CASSLWDSNQPQHF. CDR3 nucleotide sequence: TGTGCCAGCAGTTTATGGGATAGCAATCAGCCCCAGCATTTT.